The T cell receptor (beta chain) under discussion was sequenced for a study of T cell responses to AZD1222 COVID-19 vaccine. Study summary: Second-dose groups at about 4 or about 12 weeks were pooled. General study points: Donors were chiefly white British, with a greater number of females, and clonal diversity was perhaps underestimated. Close to half of spike-specific TCRs reportedly recognize unmutated variant regions.

This clone was seen only once. Antigen unknown. This CDR3 has 16 residues. V dropped 1 base and J dropped 9; count of bases not matched to a gene: 9. CDR1 and CDR2 (germline): SGHRS, YFSETQ. Some clones are missing from TCRdb's copy, which holds only in-frame ones; the method was immunoSEQ multiplex PCR. The sample shows fewer than 150,000 clones, 93% of them seen only once. The chain uses TRBV5-1 and TRBJ2-1; 11 nucleotides match TRBD2. This receptor was taken from an adult in good health. Specimen: peripheral blood, collected on day 0 of AZD1222 vaccination. Here the CDR3 DNA reads TGCGCCAGCAGCTTGTTACAACTAGCGGGAGTATCTGAGCAGTTCTTC. Encoded protein: CASSLLQLAGVSEQFF.